The 9 T cell receptor beta chains below all came from one sample that was sequenced in a study of blood T cells in healthy people across ages. A sample-barcoded 5' primer and a J-beta primer mix were used in a second PCR of roughly 7 to 12 cycles. Using its own MiXCR run on the 5' RACE reads, TCRdb lists one record per CDR3 protein. In the table there are around 750,000 distinct CDR3 sequences, about 55% of which are singletons. Sequencing input: blood. These receptors all stem from a man aged 80 or over in good health.

V gene TRBV19 combines with J gene TRBJ2-7; 7 bases are a match to TRBD2. The CDR3 length is 11 residues. Germline V gene lookup returns CDR1 LNHDA and CDR2 SQIVND (reference sequence). The V gene end was trimmed by 10 bases and the J gene end by 7 bases; junction bases not matched to a gene: 7. CDR3 nucleotide sequence: TGTGCCACCAAGGGAGGGCGAGAGCAGTACTTC. As protein: CATKGGREQYF.

This sequence joins TRBV12-3 or TRBV12-4 and TRBJ2-1, with TRBD1 as a possible D gene (6 bases). This CDR3 contains 11 residues. V lost 6 bases and J lost 9, with 9 bases in between. CDR3 in amino acids: CASSIGGEQFF. The CDR3 coding sequence is TGTGCCAGCAGCATAGGGGGTGAGCAGTTCTTC.

The chain links TRBV6-5 to TRBJ1-2, with TRBD1 matching over 7 bases. CDR1 is MNHEY and CDR2 is SVGAGI in the germline V gene. With 5 bases clipped from V and 4 bases from J, the junction kept 13 bases outside the gene matches. CDR3 length: 16 amino acids. The CDR3 here is CASSREGKGGGYGYTF. CDR3 bases: TGTGCCAGCAGTCGGGAGGGAAAAGGGGGCGGCTATGGCTACACCTTC.

The chain recombines TRBV12-3 or TRBV12-4 with TRBJ1-2; D ambiguous. The CDR3 runs to 12 residues. Trimming removed 5 bases from V and 7 bases from J, with 11 bases in between. Written as DNA, the CDR3 is TGTGCCAGCAGTCCCCGCCATAGTGGCTACACCTTC. Translation gives CASSPRHSGYTF.

This chain connects TRBV6-6 to TRBJ2-1; TRBD2 agrees at 11 bases. V lost 6 bases to trimming and J lost 6 bases; unmatched junction nucleotides: 10. Germline V gives CDR1 MNHNY, CDR2 SVGAGI (reference sequence). CDR3 length equals 16 residues. The CDR3 reads CASSPPTSGSSNEQFF. In nucleotides, the CDR3 is TGTGCCAGCAGCCCCCCCACTAGCGGGAGTTCCAATGAGCAGTTCTTC.

This chain joins TRBV7-9 and TRBJ2-1; possible D gene TRBD2, 5 bases. The V end lost 8 bases, the J end lost 2 bases, and 16 bases lay between the germline ends. Germline V gene data show CDR1 as SEHNR and CDR2 as FQNEAQ (reference sequence). The CDR3 length is 15 residues. CDR3: CASPGSPTAYNEQFF. Here the CDR3 DNA reads TGTGCCAGCCCGGGGAGCCCAACCGCCTACAATGAGCAGTTCTTC.

The chain links TRBV15 to TRBJ2-1, with 11 bases matching TRBD2. Germline V gene lookup returns CDR1 LNHNV and CDR2 YYDKDF (reference sequence). This CDR3 region has 16 residues. V shed 0 bases, J shed 8 bases, and the junction held 6 bases outside the gene matches. The CDR3 DNA reads TGTGCCACCAGCAGAGATCTAACTAGCGGGAGCGATGAGCAGTTCTTC. Protein sequence: CATSRDLTSGSDEQFF. Drawing the rest from reference TRBV15 and TRBJ2-1, the complete variable domain is DAMVIQNPRYQVTQFGKPVTLSCSQTLNHNVMYWYQQKSSQAPKLLFHYYDKDFNNEADTPDNFQSRRPNTSFCFLDIRSPGLGDTAMYLCATSRDLTSGSDEQFFGPGTRLTVL.

The chain recombines TRBV20-1 with TRBJ1-2; 8 bases are shared with TRBD1. The CDR3 is 13 residues long. V gave up 0 bases and J gave up 8 bases; unmatched junction bases: 5. Germline-derived CDR1 and CDR2 are DFQATT and SNEGSKA (reference sequence). The CDR3 sequence is CSARDRTGLGYTF. The DNA of the CDR3 is TGCAGTGCTAGAGATCGGACAGGGCTAGGCTACACCTTC.

J is TRBJ2-4 and V is TRBV2; D may be TRBD2 (7 bases). The DNA end is more similar to TRBJ2-5, so the J call may be wrong. The CDR3 has 13 amino acids. Germline V gives CDR1 SNHLY, CDR2 FYNNEI. CDR3 amino acids: CALGGLAEETQYF. DNA of the CDR3: TGTGCCCTGGGGGGGCTAGCGGAAGAGACCCAGTACTTC.